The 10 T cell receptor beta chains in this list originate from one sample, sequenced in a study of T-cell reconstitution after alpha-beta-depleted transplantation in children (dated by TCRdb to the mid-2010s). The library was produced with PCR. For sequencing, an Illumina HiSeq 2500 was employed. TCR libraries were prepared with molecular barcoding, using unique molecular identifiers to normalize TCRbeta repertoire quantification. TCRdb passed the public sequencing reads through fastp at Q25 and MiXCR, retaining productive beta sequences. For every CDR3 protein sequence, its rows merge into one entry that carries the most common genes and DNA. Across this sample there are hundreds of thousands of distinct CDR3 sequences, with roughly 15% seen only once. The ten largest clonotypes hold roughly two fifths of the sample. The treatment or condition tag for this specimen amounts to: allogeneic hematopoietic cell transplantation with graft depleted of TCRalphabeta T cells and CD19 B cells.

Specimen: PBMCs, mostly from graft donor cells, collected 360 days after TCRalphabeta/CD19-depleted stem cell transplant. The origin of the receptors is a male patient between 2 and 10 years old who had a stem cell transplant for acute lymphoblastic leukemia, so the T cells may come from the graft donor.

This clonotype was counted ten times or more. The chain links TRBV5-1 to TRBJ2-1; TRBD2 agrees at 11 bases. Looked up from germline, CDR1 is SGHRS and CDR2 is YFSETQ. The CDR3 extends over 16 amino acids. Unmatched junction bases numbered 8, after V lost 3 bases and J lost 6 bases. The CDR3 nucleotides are TGCGCCAGCAGCTGGGGGCCGACTAGCGGGACCAATGAGCAGTTCTTC. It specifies CASSWGPTSGTNEQFF.

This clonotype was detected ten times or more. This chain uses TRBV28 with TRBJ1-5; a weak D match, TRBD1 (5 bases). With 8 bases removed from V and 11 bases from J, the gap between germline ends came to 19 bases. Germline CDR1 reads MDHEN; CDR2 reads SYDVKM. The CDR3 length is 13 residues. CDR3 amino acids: CASGFRGVGAQHF. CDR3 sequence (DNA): TGTGCCAGCGGGTTTCGGGGGGTCGGGGCCCAGCATTTT.

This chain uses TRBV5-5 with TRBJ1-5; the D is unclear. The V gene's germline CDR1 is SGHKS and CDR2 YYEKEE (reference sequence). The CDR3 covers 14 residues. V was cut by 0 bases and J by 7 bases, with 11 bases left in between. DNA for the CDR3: TGTGCCAGCAGCTTGGGAGGGATTACGCAGCCCCAGCATTTT. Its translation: CASSLGGITQPQHF.

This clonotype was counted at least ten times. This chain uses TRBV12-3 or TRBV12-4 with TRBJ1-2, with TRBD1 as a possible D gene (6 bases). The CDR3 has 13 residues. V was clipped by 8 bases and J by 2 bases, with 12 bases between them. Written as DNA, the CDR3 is TGTGCCAGCGGGACACAGAGGAACTATGGCTACACCTTC. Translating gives CASGTQRNYGYTF.

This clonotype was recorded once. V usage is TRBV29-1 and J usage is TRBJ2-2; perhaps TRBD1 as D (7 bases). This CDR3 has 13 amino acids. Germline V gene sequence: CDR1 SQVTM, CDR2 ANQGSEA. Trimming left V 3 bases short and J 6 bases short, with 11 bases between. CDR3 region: CSVEGRGAGELFF. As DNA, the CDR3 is TGCAGCGTTGAGGGCAGGGGGGCCGGGGAGCTGTTTTTT.

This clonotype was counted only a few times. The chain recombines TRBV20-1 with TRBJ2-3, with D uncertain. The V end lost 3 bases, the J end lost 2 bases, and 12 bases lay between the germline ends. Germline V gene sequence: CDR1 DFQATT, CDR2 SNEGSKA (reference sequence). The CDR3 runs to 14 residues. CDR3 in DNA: TGCAGTGCTAGCCCCCCTTATACCACAGATACGCAGTATTTT. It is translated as CSASPPYTTDTQYF.

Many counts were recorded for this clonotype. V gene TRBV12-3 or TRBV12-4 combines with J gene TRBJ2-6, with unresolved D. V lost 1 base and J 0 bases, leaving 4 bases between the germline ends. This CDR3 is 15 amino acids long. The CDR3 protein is CASSLEGSGANVLTF. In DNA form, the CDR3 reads TGTGCCAGCAGTTTAGAGGGCTCTGGGGCCAACGTCCTGACTTTC.

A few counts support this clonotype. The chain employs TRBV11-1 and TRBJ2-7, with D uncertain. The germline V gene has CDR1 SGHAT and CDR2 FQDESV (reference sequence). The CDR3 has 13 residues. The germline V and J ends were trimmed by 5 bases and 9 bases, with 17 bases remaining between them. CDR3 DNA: TGTGCCAGCAGCCGGCTGACTTGGTCGCCGCAGTACTTC. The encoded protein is CASSRLTWSPQYF. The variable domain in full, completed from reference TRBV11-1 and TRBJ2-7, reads EAEVAQSPRYKITEKSQAVAFWCDPISGHATLYWYRQILGQGPELLVQFQDESVVDDSQLPKDRFSAERLKGVDSTLKIQPAELGDSAMYLCASSRLTWSPQYFGPGTRLTVT.

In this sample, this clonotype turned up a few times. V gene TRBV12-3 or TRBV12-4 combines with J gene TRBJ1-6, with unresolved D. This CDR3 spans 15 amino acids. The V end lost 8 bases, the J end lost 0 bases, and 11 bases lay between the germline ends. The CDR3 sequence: CASGTLSSYNSPLHF. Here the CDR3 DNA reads TGTGCCAGCGGAACCTTGAGCTCCTATAATTCACCCCTCCACTTT.

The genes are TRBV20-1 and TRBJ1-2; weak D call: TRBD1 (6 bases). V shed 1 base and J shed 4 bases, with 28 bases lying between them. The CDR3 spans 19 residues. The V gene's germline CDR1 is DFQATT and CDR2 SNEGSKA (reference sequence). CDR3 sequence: CSARVRRRTAFVNGYGYTF. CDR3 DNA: TGCAGTGCTAGAGTTCGGCGAAGGACAGCGTTCGTCAATGGCTATGGCTACACCTTC.